These T cell receptor beta chains were read from a single sample in a study of T cell responses to AZD1222 COVID-19 vaccine. Data came from immunoSEQ multiplex PCR; TCRdb stores just in-frame clones and leaves some out. The data show some 90,000 clones, roughly nine tenths seen once. The specimen was peripheral blood, collected on day 0 of AZD1222 vaccination. These receptors were obtained from an adult in good health. Each CDR3 is given with its conserved first and last residue. The D gene is left open where the match is weak. Rows may omit the clone size; those that give it use once, few, many or a size class.

CDR3 DNA: TGTGCCAGCAGCTTTGGGTTTGAAGCTTTCTTT
CDR3 protein: CASSFGFEAFF
clone size: -
J gene: TRBJ1-1
V gene: TRBV7-9
CDR3 length: 11
D gene: -

CDR3 DNA: TGTGCCAGCAGATCAATCCAGGGGGGGAACGAGCAGTACTTC
CDR3 protein: CASRSIQGGNEQYF
clone size: -
J gene: TRBJ2-7
V gene: TRBV7-2
CDR3 length: 14
D gene: -

CDR3 DNA: TGTGCCTGGATCGGCGCAGCAAGCTATGGCTACACCTTC
CDR3 protein: CAWIGAASYGYTF
clone size: -
J gene: TRBJ1-2
V gene: TRBV30
CDR3 length: 13
D gene: -

CDR3 DNA: TGTGCCAGCAGCTCGCAGGGATACAATCAGCCCCAGCATTTT
CDR3 protein: CASSSQGYNQPQHF
clone size: few
J gene: TRBJ1-5
V gene: TRBV7-9
CDR3 length: 14
D gene: -

CDR3 DNA: TGCGCCAGCAGCCTCCTCCTGGGTCAGCCCCAGCATTTT
CDR3 protein: CASSLLLGQPQHF
clone size: -
J gene: TRBJ1-5
V gene: TRBV4-3
CDR3 length: 13
D gene: -

CDR3 DNA: TGTGCCAGCAGCGCGGACATCCTATCGAGGACTGAAGCTTTCTTT
CDR3 protein: CASSADILSRTEAFF
clone size: -
J gene: TRBJ1-1
V gene: TRBV5-6
CDR3 length: 15
D gene: -

CDR3 DNA: TGTGCCAGCGGTACATTAGCGGGGACCTTTCATGAGCAGTTCTTC
CDR3 protein: CASGTLAGTFHEQFF
clone size: -
J gene: TRBJ2-1
V gene: TRBV7-9
CDR3 length: 15
D gene: TRBD2

CDR3 DNA: TGTGCCAGCAGCCAACGACAGGGTGGGGCAACTGAAGCTTTCTTT
CDR3 protein: CASSQRQGGATEAFF
clone size: -
J gene: TRBJ1-1
V gene: TRBV7-6
CDR3 length: 15
D gene: TRBD1

CDR3 DNA: TGCGCCAGCAGCTTGGAACAGGGTAGCTATGGCTACACCTTC
CDR3 protein: CASSLEQGSYGYTF
clone size: -
J gene: TRBJ1-2
V gene: TRBV5-1
CDR3 length: 14
D gene: -

CDR3 DNA: TGTGCCAGTAGTCCCGATAGGGGGATCCAGTTCTTC
CDR3 protein: CASSPDRGIQFF
clone size: -
J gene: TRBJ2-1
V gene: TRBV19
CDR3 length: 12
D gene: -

CDR3 DNA: TGTGCCAGCAGCCTCAGGGGACACTACACCTTC
CDR3 protein: CASSLRGHYTF
clone size: few
J gene: TRBJ1-2
V gene: TRBV11-2
CDR3 length: 11
D gene: -

CDR3 DNA: TGTGCCATCAGAATAGACAGACCCAATTCACCCCTCCACTTT
CDR3 protein: CAIRIDRPNSPLHF
clone size: -
J gene: TRBJ1-6
V gene: TRBV10-3
CDR3 length: 14
D gene: -

CDR3 DNA: TGTGCCAGTAGTACCCCCGGGGACAGAACCAACTATGGCTACACCTTC
CDR3 protein: CASSTPGDRTNYGYTF
clone size: -
J gene: TRBJ1-2
V gene: TRBV19
CDR3 length: 16
D gene: TRBD1

CDR3 DNA: TGTGCCAGAAGCCTGGGGGGTGGACTGTTTTTT
CDR3 protein: CARSLGGGLFF
clone size: -
J gene: TRBJ1-4
V gene: TRBV5-3
CDR3 length: 11
D gene: -